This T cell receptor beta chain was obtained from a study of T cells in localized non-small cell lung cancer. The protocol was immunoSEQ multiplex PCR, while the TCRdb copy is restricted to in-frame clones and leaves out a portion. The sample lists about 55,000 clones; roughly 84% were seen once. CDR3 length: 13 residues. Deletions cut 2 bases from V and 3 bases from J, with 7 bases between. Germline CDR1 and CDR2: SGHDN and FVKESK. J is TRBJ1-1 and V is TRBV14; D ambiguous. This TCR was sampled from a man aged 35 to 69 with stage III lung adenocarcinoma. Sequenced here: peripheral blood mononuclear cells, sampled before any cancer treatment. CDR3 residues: CASSQSTDTEAFF. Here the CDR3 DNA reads TGTGCCAGCAGCCAAAGTACAGACACTGAAGCTTTCTTT.